This note documents a single TCR beta chain sequence. Sequencing was performed with immunoSEQ multiplex PCR; in TCRdb, only in-frame clones are kept and a portion is missing. The data show about 140,000 clones, with about 86% seen just once and roughly 4% held by the top ten. The data are from a study of blood T cell repertoires in COVID-19. J lost 9 bases, V lost 10 bases, and 8 bases had no gene match. This CDR3 is built from 13 residues. The germline gives CDR1 LNHDA, CDR2 SQIVND (reference sequence). This clonotype originated in a woman aged 35 to 49 with acute or convalescent COVID-19. This chain joins TRBV19 and TRBJ1-6; 8 positions agree with TRBD1. What was sequenced was peripheral blood. The CDR3 reads CATSDRDLSPLHF. In DNA form, the CDR3 reads TGTGCCACGTCGGACAGGGATCTTTCACCCCTCCACTTT.